This TCR beta chain was sequenced in a study of regulatory T cells in long-lasting Graves disease. Sample time point: persistent/refractory GD, antithyroid drugs over 5 years with positive TRAb. RNA isolated from PBMCs was used to make the TCR library. The guidelines of the American Thyroid Association were the basis for diagnosing Graves' disease. Library construction for TCR beta used iRepertoire HTBI primers and Arm-PCR of CDR3 regions. Via MiXCR, TCRdb re-called the multiplex PCR reads, giving one row per CDR3 protein. The table includes some 370,000 distinct CDR3 sequences, less than 25% detected once. The TCR sequence derives from a female donor with Graves disease. Sequenced here: peripheral blood mononuclear cells (PBMCs), sampled when the disease was refractory, from a patient treated with antithyroid drugs.

CDR3 coding DNA: TGCAGCGTTGGGGGGGACGAGCAGTACTTC. It encodes CSVGGDEQYF. The rearrangement links TRBV29-1 to TRBJ2-7; perhaps TRBD2 as D (6 bases). V was pared by 4 bases and J by 5 bases, with 6 bases between. The CDR3 loop spans 10 amino acids. Germline V gene sequence: CDR1 SQVTM, CDR2 ANQGSEA.